Below are 30 T cell receptor beta chains sequenced from a single sample in a study of PD-1 blockade in classical Hodgkin lymphoma. Sequencing used immunoSEQ multiplex PCR; TCRdb keeps in-frame clones, though not all of them. The sample holds about 85,000 clones, just over 90% seen once. Time point in this sample: cycle 4 day 1 (C4D1), after 5 to 7 weeks of nivolumab. All patients relapsed after autologous stem cell transplantation, and brentuximab vedotin exposure varied. Sequences were derived from peripheral blood mononuclear cells (PBMCs), sampled before the fourth cycle of nivolumab. Source of these receptors: a human donor with classical Hodgkin lymphoma.

This chain joins TRBV30 and TRBJ1-2; no clear D gene. The CDR3 runs to 11 residues. Trimming left V 4 bases short and J 0 bases short, with 3 bases between. The germline gives CDR1 GTSNPN, CDR2 SVGIG (reference sequence). The CDR3 protein is CAWTTNYGYTF. In nucleotides, the CDR3 is TGTGCCTGGACTACTAACTATGGCTACACCTTC.

This clone was detected only once. The chain recombines TRBV6-1 with TRBJ2-7, with 7 bases matching TRBD1. The J segment lost 7 bases and the V segment lost 5 bases, leaving 5 bases of the junction unmatched. There are 12 residues in the CDR3. Germline V gene data show CDR1 as MNHNS and CDR2 as SASEGT. The CDR3 is CASSWTGLEQYF. The DNA for the CDR3 is TGTGCCAGCAGTTGGACAGGCCTAGAGCAGTACTTC.

This rearrangement joins TRBV5-5 to TRBJ2-2, with TRBD1 matching over 9 bases. CDR1 is SGHKS and CDR2 is YYEKEE in the germline V gene (reference sequence). V dropped 6 bases and J dropped 4; count of bases not matched to a gene: 4. The CDR3 contains 14 residues. The CDR3 reads CASNGQGTTGELFF. CDR3 in DNA: TGTGCCAGCAACGGACAGGGGACCACCGGGGAGCTGTTTTTT. The full variable domain, its missing parts supplied by reference TRBV5-5 and TRBJ2-2, is DAGVTQSPTHLIKTRGQQVTLRCSPISGHKSVSWYQQVLGQGPQFIFQYYEKEERGRGNFPDRFSARQFPNYSSELNVNALLLGDSALYLCASNGQGTTGELFFGEGSRLTVL.

The V and J genes are TRBV10-3 and TRBJ1-2, with 9 nucleotides matching TRBD1. CDR1 and CDR2 from the germline V gene are ENHRY and SYGVKD. The CDR3 runs to 13 residues. Losses at the gene ends were 7 bases for V and 8 bases for J; bases not matched to a gene: 8. CDR3 coding DNA: TGTGCCATCACCGGGGACAGGGATAGCGGCTACACCTTC. Translating gives CAITGDRDSGYTF.

This chain connects TRBV27 to TRBJ2-2; no clear D gene. The germline V and J ends were trimmed by 6 bases and 3 bases, with 8 bases remaining between them. This CDR3 is built from 13 residues. Per germline, CDR1 MNHEY and CDR2 SMNVEV (reference sequence). This CDR3 is CASRGPYTGELFF. CDR3 coding DNA: TGTGCCAGCAGGGGTCCGTACACCGGGGAGCTGTTTTTT.

This rearrangement joins TRBV30 to TRBJ2-5, with a possible D match to TRBD1 (5 bases). The CDR3 loop spans 11 amino acids. Germline CDR1 and CDR2: GTSNPN and SVGIG (reference sequence). Trimming cost V 5 bases and J 2 bases, with 6 bases left between them. The CDR3, as DNA: TGTGCCTGGGGACATCAAGAGACCCAGTACTTC. Translated: CAWGHQETQYF.

A note on this clone: Relative to the germline gene, one junction end is altered; a read error may explain this. J is TRBJ1-4 and V is TRBV15; no definite D call. Germline V gives CDR1 LNHNV, CDR2 YYDKDF (reference sequence). The CDR3 contains 16 residues. The CDR3 sequence is CATSRDSYFHNEKLFF. CDR3 nucleotide sequence: TGTGCCACCAGCAGAGACAGCTACTTTCATAATGAGAAACTGTTTTTT.

V usage is TRBV4-1 and J usage is TRBJ1-5; 9 positions match TRBD1. The germline CDR1 and CDR2 sequences are MGHRA and YSYEKL. Unmatched junction bases numbered 9, after V lost 0 bases and J lost 6 bases. The CDR3 has 17 amino acids. The CDR3 nucleotides are TGCGCCAGCAGCCAAGAGGGGGCCGGGACAGGGACTCAGCCCCAGCATTTT. It is translated as CASSQEGAGTGTQPQHF.

Points on this clone: Compared with germline, one end of the junction differs, possibly owing to a read error. The rearrangement uses TRBV2 and TRBJ2-5; 10 positions match TRBD1. CDR3 size: 15 residues. In germline, CDR1 is SNHLY, CDR2 FYNNEI. CDR3 amino acids: CASSADRGRQETQYF. CDR3 nucleotides: TGTGCCAGTAGTGCCGACAGGGGGCGACAAGAGACCCAGTACTTC.

The CDR3 coding sequence is TGTGCCAGATCCGCGGCGGATAGCAATCAGCCCCAGCATTTT. This translates into CARSAADSNQPQHF. The V and J genes are TRBV7-5 and TRBJ1-5. TRBV7-5 is designated a pseudogene. The CDR3 covers 14 residues.

The rearrangement links TRBV10-3 to TRBJ2-2, with 8 bases lining up with TRBD1. J lost 8 bases, V lost 0 bases, and 8 bases had no gene match. Germline V gene data show CDR1 as ENHRY and CDR2 as SYGVKD. This CDR3 is 16 amino acids long. The CDR3 reads CAISESGQGGTGELFF. Written as DNA, the CDR3 is TGTGCCATCAGTGAGTCCGGACAGGGAGGTACTGGGGAGCTGTTTTTT.

This chain uses TRBV6-5 with TRBJ1-6; TRBD1 is a possible D gene (6 bases). V gave up 7 bases and J gave up 8 bases, with 18 bases separating them. This CDR3 contains 15 residues. CDR1 is MNHEY, CDR2 SVGAGI, per germline. CDR3 in amino acids: CASTERGAADSPLHF. CDR3 coding DNA: TGTGCCAGCACCGAGAGGGGGGCAGCGGATTCACCCCTCCACTTT.

This clone was detected only once. The rearrangement links TRBV19 to TRBJ1-3, with D possibly TRBD1 on 5 matching bases. The germline gives CDR1 LNHDA, CDR2 SQIVND (reference sequence). CDR3 length: 13 amino acids. Trimming shortened V by 0 bases and J by 8 bases, and 8 bases separated the two germline ends. CDR3 nucleotide sequence: TGTGCCAGTAGTATAGATGGGACCGACACCATATATTTT. Translated, it gives CASSIDGTDTIYF. Complete variable domain (other parts from reference TRBV19 and TRBJ1-3): DGGITQSPKYLFRKEGQNVTLSCEQNLNHDAMYWYRQDPGQGLRLIYYSQIVNDFQKGDIAEGYSVSREKKESFPLTVTSAQKNPTAFYLCASSIDGTDTIYFGEGSWLTVV.

The V gene is TRBV16, the J gene TRBJ2-1, with D maybe TRBD1 (6 bases). The CDR3 covers 14 residues. Trimming removed 4 bases at V and 6 bases at J, with 13 bases between. Per germline, CDR1 KGHSY and CDR2 FQNENV. In DNA form, the CDR3 reads TGTGCCAGCAGCCGAAAGTCACAGGGCAATGAGCAGTTCTTC. This translates into CASSRKSQGNEQFF. Filled out from reference TRBV16 and TRBJ2-1, the complete variable domain reads GEEVAQTPKHLVRGEGQKAKLYCAPIKGHSYVFWYQQVLKNEFKFLISFQNENVFDETGMPKERFSAKCLPNSPCSLEIQATKLEDSAVYFCASSRKSQGNEQFFGPGTRLTVL.

The rearrangement uses TRBV25-1 and TRBJ1-4, with 11 bases matching TRBD1. CDR1 is MGHDK and CDR2 is SYGVNS in the germline V gene. The CDR3 consists of 14 residues. V gave up 5 bases and J gave up 7 bases; unmatched junction bases: 3. For the CDR3, the DNA is TGTGCCAGCAGTCGGACAGGGGGCCCTGAAAAACTGTTTTTT. Translating gives CASSRTGGPEKLFF.

The chain links TRBV10-3 to TRBJ1-2; 7 nucleotides match TRBD1. There are 15 residues in the CDR3. Germline assignment: CDR1 ENHRY and CDR2 SYGVKD. J gave up 7 bases and V 2 bases, and 10 bases lay outside the gene matches. CDR3 protein: CAISEQTGTLGGYTF. Written as DNA, the CDR3 is TGTGCCATCAGTGAGCAGACAGGGACCCTGGGTGGCTACACCTTC.

This chain uses TRBV9 with TRBJ2-7; D not resolved. Germline V lookup: CDR1 SGDLS, CDR2 YYNGEE. The V gene lost 0 bases and the J gene lost 6 bases, with 7 bases spanning the gap. CDR3 length equals 12 residues. The CDR3 reads CASSVEKGEQYF. In nucleotides, the CDR3 is TGTGCCAGCAGCGTAGAAAAGGGCGAGCAGTACTTC.

The V and J genes are TRBV6-1 and TRBJ1-5, with a possible D match to TRBD1 (6 bases). This CDR3 spans 14 amino acids. Trimming shortened V by 6 bases and J by 4 bases, and 13 bases separated the two germline ends. CDR1 and CDR2 from the germline V gene are MNHNS and SASEGT. The CDR3 protein is CASSHRDGNQPQHF. The CDR3 region has the DNA TGTGCCAGCAGCCACAGGGATGGGAATCAGCCCCAGCATTTT.

To note about this clone: This same CDR3 is encoded by further DNA sequences in the sample. The gene calls are TRBV7-8 and TRBJ2-3; D might be TRBD2 (6 bases). From germline, CDR1 is SGHVS and CDR2 FQNEAQ. The CDR3 has 17 amino acids. V was cut by 4 bases and J by 1 base, with 18 bases left in between. DNA for the CDR3: TGTGCCAGCAGCTCTACACGACTAGGCTTGGGCACAGATACGCAGTATTTT. Translating it yields CASSSTRLGLGTDTQYF. The complete variable domain, with remaining parts taken from reference TRBV7-8 and TRBJ2-3, reads GAGVSQSPRYKVAKRGQDVALRCDPISGHVSLFWYQQALGQGPEFLTYFQNEAQLDKSGLPSDRFFAERPEGSVSTLKIQRTQQEDSAVYLCASSSTRLGLGTDTQYFGPGTRLTVL.

The chain links TRBV30 to TRBJ1-5, with unresolved D. This CDR3 comprises 13 residues. Per germline, CDR1 GTSNPN and CDR2 SVGIG (reference sequence). The V and J ends lost 1 base and 3 bases respectively, with 7 bases between them. The CDR3: CAWSGGFNQPQHF. CDR3 DNA sequence: TGTGCCTGGAGTGGCGGCTTCAATCAGCCCCAGCATTTT.

This clone was counted only a few times. The chain is built from TRBV10-2 and TRBJ1-2; the D is unclear. The CDR3 consists of 13 residues. The germline V and J ends were trimmed by 3 bases and 2 bases, with 7 bases remaining between them. The V gene's germline CDR1 is WSHSY and CDR2 SAAADI. The CDR3 bases are TGCGCCAGCAGTGATAGGCAGAACTATGGCTACACCTTC. Translating gives CASSDRQNYGYTF.

Comments on this clone: Other nucleotide sequences in the sample specify the same CDR3. The chain uses TRBV7-2 and TRBJ1-5, with D unclear. The germline CDR1 and CDR2 sequences are SGHTA and FQGNSA. This CDR3 spans 13 amino acids. The germline V and J ends were trimmed by 1 base and 3 bases, with 4 bases remaining between them. For the CDR3, the DNA is TGTGCCAGCAGCTTAGACCTCAATCAGCCCCAGCATTTT. Its protein is CASSLDLNQPQHF.

This sequence joins TRBV6-4 and TRBJ2-1, with 11 bases lining up with TRBD1. The CDR3 covers 17 residues. Germline CDR1 MRHNA, CDR2 SNTAGT. Trimming took 7 bases from V and 6 from J; bases not matched to a gene: 14. CDR3 in amino acids: CASMLDAPGQGVNEQFF. The CDR3 DNA sequence: TGTGCCAGCATGCTTGACGCCCCGGGACAGGGGGTCAATGAGCAGTTCTTC.

The V gene is TRBV7-7, the J gene TRBJ2-5; D might be TRBD2 (6 bases). Per the germline V gene, CDR1 is SSHAT and CDR2 is FNYEAQ (reference sequence). V was trimmed by 5 bases and J by 5 bases, leaving 15 bases between them. The CDR3 consists of 14 residues. CDR3 region: CASSRGTAGETQYF. CDR3 sequence (DNA): TGTGCCAGCAGCCGAGGGACGGCGGGGGAGACCCAGTACTTC.

This clone was detected only once. This chain joins TRBV6-5 and TRBJ1-2; 8 bases agree with TRBD1. V dropped 6 bases and J dropped 4; count of bases not matched to a gene: 10. The CDR3 extends over 15 amino acids. In germline, CDR1 is MNHEY, CDR2 SVGAGI. The CDR3 coding sequence is TGTGCCAGCAGACGTAACAGGGGGGAGGCCTATGGCTACACCTTC. Encoded protein: CASRRNRGEAYGYTF.

The rearrangement joins TRBV28 to TRBJ1-5; no definite D call. Germline-derived CDR1 and CDR2 are MDHEN and SYDVKM. There are 17 residues in the CDR3. The ends were cut back, 1 base at V and 4 bases at J, with 17 bases in the middle. The CDR3 region is CASSLSVGIPRNQPQHF. The CDR3 bases are TGTGCCAGCAGTTTATCGGTCGGCATCCCCAGGAATCAGCCCCAGCATTTT. Using reference TRBV28 and TRBJ1-5 for the parts outside the CDR3, the full variable domain is DVKVTQSSRYLVKRTGEKVFLECVQDMDHENMFWYRQDPGLGLRLIYFSYDVKMKEKGDIPEGYSVSREKKERFSLILESASTNQTSMYLCASSLSVGIPRNQPQHFGDGTRLSIL.

The rearrangement links TRBV6-1 to TRBJ2-7, with D possibly TRBD1 on 6 matching bases. V was shortened by 6 bases and J by 0 bases, with 15 bases between the two germline ends. The CDR3 is 15 residues long. Germline CDR1 is MNHNS and CDR2 is SASEGT. CDR3 nucleotides: TGTGCCAGCAGAGCCGGGACACTCCACTCCTACGAGCAGTACTTC. This encodes CASRAGTLHSYEQYF.

V and J are TRBV4-1 and TRBJ2-7, with 12 bases matching TRBD2. The germline V gene encodes CDR1 MGHRA and CDR2 YSYEKL. With 4 bases clipped from V and 0 bases from J, the junction kept 10 bases outside the gene matches. CDR3 length equals 18 residues. For the CDR3, the DNA is TGCGCCAGCAGCCCTAAACTAGCGGGGGGTCCGAGCTCCTACGAGCAGTACTTC. It specifies CASSPKLAGGPSSYEQYF.

The V gene is TRBV10-2, the J gene TRBJ1-4; TRBD1 matches 7 bases. Germline CDR1 and CDR2: WSHSY and SAAADI. The length of the CDR3 is 15 residues. V lost 4 bases to trimming and J lost 8 bases; unmatched junction nucleotides: 10. CDR3 in amino acids: CASSGRQGWREKLFF. The DNA for the CDR3 is TGCGCCAGCAGTGGTAGACAGGGCTGGAGAGAAAAACTGTTTTTT.

This CDR3 reads CASSLDGTGLLGELFF. CDR3 DNA sequence: TGCGCCAGCAGCTTGGATGGGACAGGGCTTCTAGGGGAGCTGTTTTTT. The rearrangement joins TRBV5-1 to TRBJ2-2, with 9 nucleotides matching TRBD1. From germline, CDR1 is SGHRS and CDR2 YFSETQ. CDR3 length equals 16 residues. With 0 bases clipped from V and 8 bases from J, the junction kept 8 bases outside the gene matches. Using reference TRBV5-1 and TRBJ2-2 for the parts outside the CDR3, the full variable domain is KAGVTQTPRYLIKTRGQQVTLSCSPISGHRSVSWYQQTPGQGLQFLFEYFSETQRNKGNFPGRFSGRQFSNSRSEMNVSTLELGDSALYLCASSLDGTGLLGELFFGEGSRLTVL.